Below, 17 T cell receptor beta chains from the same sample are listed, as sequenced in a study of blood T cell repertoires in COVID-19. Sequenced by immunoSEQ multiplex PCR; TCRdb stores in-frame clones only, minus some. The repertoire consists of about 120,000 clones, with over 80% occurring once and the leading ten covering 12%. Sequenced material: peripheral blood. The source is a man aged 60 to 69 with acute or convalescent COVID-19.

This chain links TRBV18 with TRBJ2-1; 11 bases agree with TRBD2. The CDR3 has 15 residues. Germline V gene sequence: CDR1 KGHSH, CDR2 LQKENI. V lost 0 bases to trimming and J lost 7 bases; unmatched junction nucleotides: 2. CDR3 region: CASSPPTSGDNEQFF. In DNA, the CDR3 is TGTGCCAGCTCACCACCGACTAGCGGGGATAATGAGCAGTTCTTC.

The CDR3 DNA reads as TGTGCCAGCAGCTCAACAGGGGATGGGGGCTACGAGCAGTACTTC. This gives the protein CASSSTGDGGYEQYF. The chain links TRBV13 to TRBJ2-7, with 7 positions matching TRBD1. CDR3 length: 15 residues. With V trimmed by 4 bases and J by 3 bases, 9 bases remained unmatched. Germline V gene lookup returns CDR1 PRHDT and CDR2 FYEKMQ (reference sequence).

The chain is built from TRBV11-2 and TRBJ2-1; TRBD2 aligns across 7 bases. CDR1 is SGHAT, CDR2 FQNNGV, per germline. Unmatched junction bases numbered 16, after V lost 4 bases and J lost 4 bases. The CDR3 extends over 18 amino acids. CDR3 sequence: CASSSPERPSGAYNEQFF. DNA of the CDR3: TGTGCCAGCAGCTCCCCCGAAAGGCCTAGCGGAGCGTACAATGAGCAGTTCTTC.

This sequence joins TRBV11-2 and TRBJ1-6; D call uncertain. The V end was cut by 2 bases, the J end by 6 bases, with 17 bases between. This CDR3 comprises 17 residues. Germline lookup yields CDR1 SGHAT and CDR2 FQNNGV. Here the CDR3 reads CASSLTVRRASNSPLHF. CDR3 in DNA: TGTGCCAGCAGCTTAACTGTCCGCCGAGCCTCTAATTCACCCCTCCACTTT.

CDR3 loop: CASSLVSAGGTYEQYF. CDR3 DNA sequence: TGTGCCAGCAGTTTAGTATCGGCGGGAGGCACCTACGAGCAGTACTTC. This chain links TRBV28 with TRBJ2-7; 8 nucleotides match TRBD2. Trimming removed 2 bases from V and 2 bases from J; junction bases left unmatched: 8. CDR1 and CDR2 (germline): MDHEN, SYDVKM. This CDR3 has 16 amino acids.

Written as DNA, the CDR3 is TGCGCCACCGAGACCGGGACTAGCGGGAGGGATCAGTACTTC. This sequence encodes CATETGTSGRDQYF. V gene TRBV10-2 combines with J gene TRBJ2-7, with TRBD2 matching 16 bases. The CDR3 is made up of 14 amino acids. Trimming removed 10 bases from V and 10 bases from J; junction bases left unmatched: 10. Germline V gives CDR1 WSHSY, CDR2 SAAADI.

The DNA of the CDR3 is TGTGCCAGCAGGGCAGTCTCCTACGAGCAGTACTTC. Its protein product is CASRAVSYEQYF. The rearrangement uses TRBV28 and TRBJ2-7; D remains ambiguous. Trimming removed 6 bases at V and 0 bases at J, with 6 bases between. CDR3 length: 12 amino acids. CDR1 MDHEN and CDR2 SYDVKM come from the germline V gene.

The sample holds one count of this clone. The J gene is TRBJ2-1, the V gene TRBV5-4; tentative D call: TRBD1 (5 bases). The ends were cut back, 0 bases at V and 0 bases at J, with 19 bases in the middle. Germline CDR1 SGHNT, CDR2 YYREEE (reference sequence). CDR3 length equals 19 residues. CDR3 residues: CASSLEQAMTLLSYNEQFF. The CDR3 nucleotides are TGTGCCAGCAGCTTGGAACAGGCGATGACATTACTCTCCTACAATGAGCAGTTCTTC.

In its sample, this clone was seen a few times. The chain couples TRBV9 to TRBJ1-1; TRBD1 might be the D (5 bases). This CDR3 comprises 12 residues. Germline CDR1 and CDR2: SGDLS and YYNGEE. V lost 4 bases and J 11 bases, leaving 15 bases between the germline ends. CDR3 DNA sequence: TGTGCCAGCAGCACCGACAGTGGAAAGGCTTTCTTT. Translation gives CASSTDSGKAFF.

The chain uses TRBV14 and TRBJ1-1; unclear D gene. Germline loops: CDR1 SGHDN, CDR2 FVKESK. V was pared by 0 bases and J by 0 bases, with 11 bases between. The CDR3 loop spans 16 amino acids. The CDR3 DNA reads TGTGCCAGCAGCCAAGATCGAGGATCGGTGAACACTGAAGCTTTCTTT. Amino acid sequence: CASSQDRGSVNTEAFF. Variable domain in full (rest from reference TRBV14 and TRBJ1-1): EAGVTQFPSHSVIEKGQTVTLRCDPISGHDNLYWYRRVMGKEIKFLLHFVKESKQDESGMPNNRFLAERTGGTYSTLKVQPAELEDSGVYFCASSQDRGSVNTEAFFGQGTRLTVV.

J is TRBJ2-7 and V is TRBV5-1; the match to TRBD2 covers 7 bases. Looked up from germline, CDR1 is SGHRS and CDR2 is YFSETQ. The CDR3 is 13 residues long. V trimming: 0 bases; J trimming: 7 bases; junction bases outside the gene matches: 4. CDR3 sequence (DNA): TGCGCCAGCAGCTTGGTAGGACTAGTGGAGCAGTACTTC. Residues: CASSLVGLVEQYF.

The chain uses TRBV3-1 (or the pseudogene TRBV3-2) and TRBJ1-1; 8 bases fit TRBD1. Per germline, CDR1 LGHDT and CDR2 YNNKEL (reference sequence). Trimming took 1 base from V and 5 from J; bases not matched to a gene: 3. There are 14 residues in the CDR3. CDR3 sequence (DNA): TGTGCCAGCAGCCAAGGGACAGGGTGGACTGAAGCTTTCTTT. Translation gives CASSQGTGWTEAFF.

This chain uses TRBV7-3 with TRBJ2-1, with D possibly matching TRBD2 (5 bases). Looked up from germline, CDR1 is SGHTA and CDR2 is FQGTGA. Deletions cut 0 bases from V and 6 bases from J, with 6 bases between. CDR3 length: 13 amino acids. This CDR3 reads CASSLTSANEQFF. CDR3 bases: TGTGCCAGCAGCTTAACTAGCGCCAATGAGCAGTTCTTC. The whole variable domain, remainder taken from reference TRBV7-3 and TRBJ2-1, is GAGVSQTPSNKVTEKGKYVELRCDPISGHTALYWYRQSLGQGPEFLIYFQGTGAADDSGLPNDRFFAVRPEGSVSTLKIQRTERGDSAVYLCASSLTSANEQFFGPGTRLTVL.

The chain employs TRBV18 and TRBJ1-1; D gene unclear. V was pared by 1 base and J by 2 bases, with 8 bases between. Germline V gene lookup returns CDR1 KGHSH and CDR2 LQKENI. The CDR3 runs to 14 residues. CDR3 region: CASSPRGGNTEAFF. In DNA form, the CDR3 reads TGTGCCAGCTCACCACGAGGAGGAAACACTGAAGCTTTCTTT. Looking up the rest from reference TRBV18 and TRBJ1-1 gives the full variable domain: NAGVMQNPRHLVRRRGQEARLRCSPMKGHSHVYWYRQLPEEGLKFMVYLQKENIIDESGMPKERFSAEFPKEGPSILRIQQVVRGDSAAYFCASSPRGGNTEAFFGQGTRLTVV.

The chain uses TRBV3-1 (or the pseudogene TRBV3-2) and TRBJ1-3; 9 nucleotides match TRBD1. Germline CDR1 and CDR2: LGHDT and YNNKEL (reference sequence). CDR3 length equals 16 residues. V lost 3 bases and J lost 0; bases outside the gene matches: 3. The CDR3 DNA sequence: TGTGCCAGCAGCCAGGGACAGGGAAGCTCTGGAAACACCATATATTTT. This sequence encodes CASSQGQGSSGNTIYF.

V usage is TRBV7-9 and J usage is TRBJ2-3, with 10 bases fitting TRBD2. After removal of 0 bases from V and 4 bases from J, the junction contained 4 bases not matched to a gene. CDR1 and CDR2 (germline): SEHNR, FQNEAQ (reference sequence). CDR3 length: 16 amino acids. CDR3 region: CASSLAAGGAPDTQYF. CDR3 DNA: TGTGCCAGCAGCTTAGCAGCGGGAGGGGCCCCAGATACGCAGTATTTT.

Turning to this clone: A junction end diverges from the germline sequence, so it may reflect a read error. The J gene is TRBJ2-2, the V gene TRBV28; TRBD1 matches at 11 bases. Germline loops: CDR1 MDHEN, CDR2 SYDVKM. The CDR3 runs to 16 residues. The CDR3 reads CASSLWTGGRTGELFF. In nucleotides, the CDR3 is TGTGCCAGCAGTCTATGGACAGGGGGCAGGACCGGGGAGCTGTTTTTT.